This TCR beta chain was identified during a study of T cell changes during pregnancy in multiple sclerosis. Measured with immunoSEQ multiplex PCR; TCRdb has only the in-frame clones, and not every one. Of approximately 40,000 clones detected, about 90% appear once; the ten largest clones hold approximately 0.8%. CDR1 ENHRY and CDR2 SYGVKD come from the germline V gene. V lost 6 bases to trimming and J lost 3 bases, with 14 bases between them. The CDR3 sequence is 14 residues long. The TCR originated in a female donor with multiple sclerosis, enrolled in a pregnancy study. The source was CD4+ T cells from peripheral blood mononuclear cells, collected before pregnancy. This sequence joins TRBV10-3 and TRBJ1-2; the D gene is possibly TRBD1 (6 bases). The CDR3 here is CAISPVQGDYGYTF. The CDR3 bases are TGTGCCATCAGCCCCGTACAGGGCGACTATGGCTACACCTTC.